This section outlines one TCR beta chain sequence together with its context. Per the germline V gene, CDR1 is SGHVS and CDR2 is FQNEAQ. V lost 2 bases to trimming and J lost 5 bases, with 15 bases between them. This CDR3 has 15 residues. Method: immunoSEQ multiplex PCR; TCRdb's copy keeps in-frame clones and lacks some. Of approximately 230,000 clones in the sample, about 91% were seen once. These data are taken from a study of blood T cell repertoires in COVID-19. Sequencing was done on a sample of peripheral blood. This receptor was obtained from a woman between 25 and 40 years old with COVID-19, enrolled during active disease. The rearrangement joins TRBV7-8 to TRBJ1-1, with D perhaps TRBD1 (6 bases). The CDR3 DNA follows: TGTGCCAGCAGCTTATTAGGGGGGGCTAAGACTGAAGCTTTCTTT. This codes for CASSLLGGAKTEAFF.